This T cell receptor beta chain was sequenced during a study of identical twins (dated by TCRdb to about 2016). Regarding the research as a whole: To test whether fetal clonotypes persist, this study deep-sequenced TCR alpha and beta repertoires from monozygotic twins, from unrelated adults of various ages, and from cord blood. Replicate twin experiments were performed at different times using different library preparation protocols to rule out contamination. Overall study results and their limits: Out-of-frame TCR alpha sequences shared between twins showed an excess of low generation-probability sequences compared with coincidental sharing between unrelated individuals. Excess twin sharing in beta out-of-frame sequences was weaker because fewer shared sequences lowered the signal-to-noise ratio. In monozygotic twins, recombination models systematically underestimated out-of-frame TCR alpha sharing, but the models matched the sharing seen between unrelated individuals. Fewer insertions were carried by abundant cord blood beta clonotypes; a weaker similar trend was observed in young adult naive repertoires, while no such trend was observed in memory repertoires. Conclusions relied on cross-sectional statistical analysis, since the same donors could not be followed over many years. Zero-insertion analyses could be partly confounded by invariant T cells such as MAIT and iNKT, though diverse VJ usage argued against such confounding for most clonotypes.

Library creation used 5' RACE. Sequencing relied on an Illumina HiSeq 2000. A universal primer binding site was introduced by template switching, and a unique molecular identifier was present in the final cDNA, enabling accurate counting of TCR cDNA molecules. First-strand cDNA for TCR alpha and beta chains was synthesized from specific primers in the conserved constant-segment region. To control for contamination, each cDNA library was double barcoded with a SMART-Mk sample barcode plus Illumina barcodes. TruSeq adapter sequences along with Illumina sample barcodes were introduced in two successive PCR steps. The Illumina HiSeq platform was used with custom primers to sequence TCR alpha and beta cDNA libraries. Turning to the authors' computational methods: MiGEC was used to process raw reads and extract unique molecular identifiers, and MiXCR was used to find CDR3 positions. For each individual, recombination models were inferred using an EM algorithm with the repgenHMM and IGoR tools. Shared clonotypes were analyzed with the tcR package in R, and sharing was normalized by the product of cloneset sizes. Out-of-frame nonproductive sequences were analyzed to study raw recombination free of thymic and clonal selection effects. In-frame beta chains were kept once TCRdb had trimmed the public reads at Q25 with fastp and called clones with MiXCR. Each entry merges the rows of one CDR3 protein and shows their most common DNA and genes. The V and J calls were determined by TCRdb, not by the authors. For this sample the table gives about 240,000 distinct CDR3 sequences, of which 10% to 13% were detected only once. The ten largest account for 10% of the sample.

From the cysteine through the phenylalanine, the CDR3 covers 15 amino acids. Kept here is only the CDR3 DNA, which spans 45 bases and is read in frame from base 1. CDR1 and CDR2, per the germline V gene (reference sequence), are DFQATT and SNEGSKA. V is pruned by 5 bases and J by 4 bases, leaving 9 bases of the junction without a gene match. All donors were healthy Caucasians. Miltenyi CD45RO+ enrichment and human naive T-cell isolation kits were used to isolate memory (CD45RO+) and naive T cells from PBMC. This clonotype appeared many times. The antigen it recognizes is unknown. Within one base of it there is no much larger clone, and no base qualities were kept.

The rearrangement joined TRBV20-1 to TRBJ2-3; a stretch of 10 junction bases matches TRBD1. This TCR derives from a middle-aged man in good health. Sequenced sample: memory T cells sorted from blood. This specimen's cell subset or site label, interpreted: CD45RO+ enriched T cells. The sequence in DNA is TGCAGTGCTCCCAAGGACAGGGGGTCATCAGATACGCAGTATTTT. This translates into CSAPKDRGSSDTQYF.